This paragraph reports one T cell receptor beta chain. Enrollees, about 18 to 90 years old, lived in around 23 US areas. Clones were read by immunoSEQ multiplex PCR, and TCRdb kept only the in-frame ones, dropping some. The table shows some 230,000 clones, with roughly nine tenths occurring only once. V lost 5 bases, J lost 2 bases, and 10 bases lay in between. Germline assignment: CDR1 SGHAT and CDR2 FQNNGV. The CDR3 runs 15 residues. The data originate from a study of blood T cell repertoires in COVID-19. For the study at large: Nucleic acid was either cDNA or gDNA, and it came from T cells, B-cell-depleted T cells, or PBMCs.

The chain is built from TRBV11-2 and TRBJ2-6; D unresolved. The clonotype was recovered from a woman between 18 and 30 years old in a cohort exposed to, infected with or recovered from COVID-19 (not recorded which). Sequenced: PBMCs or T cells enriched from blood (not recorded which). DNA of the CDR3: TGTGCCAGCAGCAGGAGCGAGACTGGGGCCAACGTCCTGACTTTC. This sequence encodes CASSRSETGANVLTF.